This T cell receptor (beta chain) was obtained from a study of T cells after posttransplantation cyclophosphamide (dated by TCRdb to the mid-2010s). Concerning the study at large: The study tracked T cell repertoire reconstitution by TRB sequencing after myeloablative bone marrow transplantation using posttransplantation cyclophosphamide as GVHD prophylaxis. Public TRB sequences were checked against a database of over 3,000 sequences associated with responses to pathogens, tumor antigens, self-antigens and alloantigens. TRA and TRB clonality were tightly correlated in 9 or 10 samples, so subsequent TCR analyses focused on TRB only. Up to roughly 3 additional blood samples from 2 to 5.2 years after transplant were also TRB-sequenced in 3 patients, as was pretransplant blood from several patients. TRB sequencing was performed on blood from all 35 or so PTCy patients with 1-year posttransplant specimens. Samples from about 37 PTCy-treated patients and under 20 related bone marrow donors of those patients were subjected to antigen receptor sequencing.

The paper as a whole reports these results and caveats: The TRB repertoires of T cells infiltrating skin or GI tract showed only limited overlap with the TRB repertoires of T cells in blood. Donor-recipient similarity was low at 1-2 months but rose over the first year, and later blood repertoires were often dominated by donor CD8+ memory clones. Across the roughly 40 patients, TRB clonality was highly associated with recipient CMV seropositivity and CMV reactivation, and diversity with PTCy was similar to that in the CNI/methotrexate controls.

On the day of marrow donation, related bone marrow donors gave peripheral blood samples. Mononuclear cells from peripheral blood and bone marrow were separated by Ficoll-Hypaque density centrifugation and then cryopreserved. The table lists this clone with a count of one. There is no known antigen for this receptor. Base qualities are not recorded, but no much larger clone differs from it by a single base. V is trimmed back by 4 bases and J by 7 bases, and the junction contains 4 bases that no gene match accounts for. From the cysteine up to the phenylalanine, the CDR3 has a length of 13 residues. The retained sequence is limited to the CDR3, 39 bases, with the frame set at the first base. Sequences SNHLY (CDR1) and FYNNEI (CDR2) are obtained from the germline V gene. TRB sequencing used genomic DNA with the immunoSEQ assay at survey resolution or the hsTCRB kit. In the original analysis: The immunoSEQ software was used for initial read processing, and the LymphoSeq R package was used for repertoire analyses. Clonality was computed as 1 minus normalized Shannon entropy; Gini coefficient was also calculated for each TRB dataset. Phenotypes of unsorted samples were inferred by mapping TRB sequences from sorted subsets of the recipient or donor onto the same recipient's unsorted samples. What TCRdb holds here is the immuneACCESS table cut down to in-frame rearrangements. Part of the clones is not present; checked against another copy, under half of the missing clones reflect an unresolved V gene, and the others are unexplained. V, J and clone size reflect that table, while D and trimming were determined from the DNA. Within this sample are around 43,000 clones, with roughly 92% of them counted one time only. Around 2.9% of the sample lies in the top ten.

Sequenced input: PBMCs. Recombination joined TRBV2 with TRBJ2-1, and 7 junctional nucleotides match TRBD2. The sequence was collected from a woman aged 45-59 years in good health and a related stem cell transplant donor. The DNA sequence is TGTGCCAGCAGTGGACTAGCTAGTAATGAGCAGTTCTTC. It is translated as CASSGLASNEQFF.